The clone carrying this TCR beta chain was seen only a few times. Using a J-beta primer mix together with a sample-barcoded 5' primer, a second PCR was run for 7 to 11 cycles. One entry per CDR3 protein results from TCRdb running MiXCR on the 5' RACE reads. The data contain 1.4 million or so distinct CDR3 sequences, 42% of them singletons. CDR3 size: 17 residues. Germline trimming cut 6 bases from V and 0 bases from J; bases unmatched to any gene: 9. Germline V gene data show CDR1 as MNHEY and CDR2 as SMNVEV (reference sequence). Caucasian, healthy and from Russia, the donors were aged between about 6 and 90. Total RNA amounts of at least 6 micrograms were extracted per sample. These data belong to a study of blood T cells in healthy people across ages.

The sample taken for sequencing was blood. This sequence joins TRBV27 and TRBJ2-3; 10 bases are a match to TRBD2. The source is a woman aged 18-30 years in good health. The CDR3 here is CASRRLAGQSSTDTQYF. The CDR3 DNA follows: TGTGCCAGCAGGAGACTAGCGGGCCAGTCTAGCACAGATACGCAGTATTTT.